The subject of this entry is one T cell receptor beta chain. Antigen: not known. Through Arm-PCR of CDR3 regions and iRepertoire HTBI primers, TCR beta libraries were built. TCRdb re-called the multiplex PCR reads through MiXCR, storing one row per CDR3 protein. The data show 600,000 to 800,000 distinct CDR3 sequences, 30% seen once. The source of the sample is a study of regulatory T cells in long-lasting Graves disease. Study overall: Patients with persistent Graves' disease had over 5 years of antithyroid drugs and persistent TSH receptor antibodies. Overall study findings and caveats: Analyses excluded thyroid tissue, covering peripheral blood alone.

The CDR3 extends over 15 amino acids. Germline V gene data show CDR1 as SGHAT and CDR2 as FQNNGV. Trimming removed 7 bases from V and 1 base from J, with 13 bases in between. Time point reported: persistent/refractory GD, antithyroid drugs over 5 years with positive TRAb. Extracted PBMC RNA gave rise to the TCR library. This sample comprised peripheral blood mononuclear cells (PBMCs), obtained when the disease was refractory, from a patient treated with antithyroid drugs. The TCR was taken from a female donor with Graves disease. V and J are TRBV11-2 and TRBJ2-2; a possible D gene is TRBD2 (5 bases). Here the CDR3 reads CASTKEGLNTGELFF. CDR3 bases: TGTGCCAGCACCAAAGAGGGTTTGAACACCGGGGAGCTGTTTTTT.